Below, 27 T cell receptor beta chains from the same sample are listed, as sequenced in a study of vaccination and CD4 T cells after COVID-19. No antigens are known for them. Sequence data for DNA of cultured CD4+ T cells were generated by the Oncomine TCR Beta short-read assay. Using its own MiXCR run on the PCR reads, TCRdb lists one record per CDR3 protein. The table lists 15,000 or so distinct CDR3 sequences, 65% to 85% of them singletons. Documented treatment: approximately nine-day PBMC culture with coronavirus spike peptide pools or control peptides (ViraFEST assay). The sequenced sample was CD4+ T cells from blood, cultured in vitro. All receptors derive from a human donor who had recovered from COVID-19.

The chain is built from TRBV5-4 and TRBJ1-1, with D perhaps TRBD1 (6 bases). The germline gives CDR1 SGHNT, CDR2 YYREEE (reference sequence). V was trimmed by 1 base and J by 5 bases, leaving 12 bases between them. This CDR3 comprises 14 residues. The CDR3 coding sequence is TGTGCCAGCAGCTTGTCCGGGGGGCCGACTGAAGCTTTCTTT. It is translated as CASSLSGGPTEAFF.

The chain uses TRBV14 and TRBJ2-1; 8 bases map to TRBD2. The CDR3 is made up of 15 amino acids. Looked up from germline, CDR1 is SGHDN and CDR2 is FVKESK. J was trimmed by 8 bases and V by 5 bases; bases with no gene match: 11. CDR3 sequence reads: CASSKAGAGGDEQFF. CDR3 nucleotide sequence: TGTGCCAGCAGCAAAGCGGGAGCCGGGGGCGATGAGCAGTTCTTC.

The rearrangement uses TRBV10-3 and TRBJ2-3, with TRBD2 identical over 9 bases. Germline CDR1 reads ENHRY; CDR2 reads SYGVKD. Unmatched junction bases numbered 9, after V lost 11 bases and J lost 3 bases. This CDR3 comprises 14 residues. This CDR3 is CAVSSGTHTDTQYF. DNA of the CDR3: TGTGCCGTCTCTAGCGGGACACATACAGATACGCAGTATTTT.

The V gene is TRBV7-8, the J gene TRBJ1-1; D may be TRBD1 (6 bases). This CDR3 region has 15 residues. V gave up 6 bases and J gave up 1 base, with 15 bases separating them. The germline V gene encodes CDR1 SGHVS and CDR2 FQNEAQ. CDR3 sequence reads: CASSFRLDRNTEAFF. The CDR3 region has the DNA TGTGCCAGCAGTTTCCGTTTGGACAGGAACACTGAAGCTTTCTTT.

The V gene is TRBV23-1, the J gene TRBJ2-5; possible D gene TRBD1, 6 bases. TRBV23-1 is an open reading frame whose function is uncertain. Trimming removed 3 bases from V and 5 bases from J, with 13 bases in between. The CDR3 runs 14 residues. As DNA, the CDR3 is TGCGCCAGCAGTCAGAAACAGGGCGGGGAGACCCAGTACTTC. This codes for CASSQKQGGETQYF.

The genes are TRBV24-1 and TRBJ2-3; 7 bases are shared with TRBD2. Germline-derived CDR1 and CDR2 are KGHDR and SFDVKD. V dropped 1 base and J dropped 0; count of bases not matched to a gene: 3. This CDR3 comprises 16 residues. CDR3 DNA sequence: TGTGCCACCAGTGATTTAGCGGGAAGCAGCACAGATACGCAGTATTTT. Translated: CATSDLAGSSTDTQYF.

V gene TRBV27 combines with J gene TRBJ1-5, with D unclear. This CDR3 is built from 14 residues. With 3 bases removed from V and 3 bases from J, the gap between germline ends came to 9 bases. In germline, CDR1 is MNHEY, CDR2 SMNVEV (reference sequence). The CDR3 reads CASSFPRINQPQHF. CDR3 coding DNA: TGTGCCAGCAGTTTCCCAAGGATCAATCAGCCCCAGCATTTT.

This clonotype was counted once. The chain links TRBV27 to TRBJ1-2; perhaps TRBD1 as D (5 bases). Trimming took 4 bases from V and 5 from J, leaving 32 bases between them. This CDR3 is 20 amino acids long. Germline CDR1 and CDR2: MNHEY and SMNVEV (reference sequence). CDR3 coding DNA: TGTGCCAGCAGTTCTCAACTCATCGCGGGGGGAGTGGTGAAGGGGTATGGCTACACCTTC. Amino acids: CASSSQLIAGGVVKGYGYTF.

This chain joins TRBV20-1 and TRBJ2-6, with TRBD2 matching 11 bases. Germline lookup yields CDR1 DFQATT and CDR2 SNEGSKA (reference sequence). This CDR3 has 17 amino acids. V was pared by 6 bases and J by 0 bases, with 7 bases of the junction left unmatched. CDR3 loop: CSAIGLAGHSGANVLTF. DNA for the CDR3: TGCAGTGCAATTGGACTAGCGGGCCACTCTGGGGCCAACGTCCTGACTTTC.

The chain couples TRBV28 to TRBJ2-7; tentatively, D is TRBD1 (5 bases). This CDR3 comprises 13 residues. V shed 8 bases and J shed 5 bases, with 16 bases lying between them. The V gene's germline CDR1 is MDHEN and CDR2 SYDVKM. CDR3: CASGIGQGNEQYF. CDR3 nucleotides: TGTGCCAGCGGAATTGGGCAGGGCAACGAGCAGTACTTC.

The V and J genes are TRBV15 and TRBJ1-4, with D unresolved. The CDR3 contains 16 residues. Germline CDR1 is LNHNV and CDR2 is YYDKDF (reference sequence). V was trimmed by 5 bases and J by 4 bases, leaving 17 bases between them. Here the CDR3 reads CATSGDRTRLNEKLFF. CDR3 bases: TGTGCCACCAGCGGTGACCGGACGAGACTTAATGAAAAACTGTTTTTT.

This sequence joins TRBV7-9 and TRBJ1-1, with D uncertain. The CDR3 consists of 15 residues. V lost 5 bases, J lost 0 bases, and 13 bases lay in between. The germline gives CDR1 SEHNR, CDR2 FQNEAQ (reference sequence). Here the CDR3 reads CASSPQDLMNTEAFF. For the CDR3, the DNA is TGTGCCAGCAGCCCCCAGGACTTAATGAACACTGAAGCTTTCTTT.

CDR3 bases: TGTGCCACCAGCACCGGAAGCGGGAGGGCCGCGTGGGAGACCCAGTACTTC. Amino acids: CATSTGSGRAAWETQYF. The chain employs TRBV15 and TRBJ2-5, with TRBD2 identical over 10 bases. This CDR3 comprises 17 residues. Germline CDR1 and CDR2: LNHNV and YYDKDF (reference sequence). Germline trimming cut 4 bases from V and 5 bases from J; bases unmatched to any gene: 13.

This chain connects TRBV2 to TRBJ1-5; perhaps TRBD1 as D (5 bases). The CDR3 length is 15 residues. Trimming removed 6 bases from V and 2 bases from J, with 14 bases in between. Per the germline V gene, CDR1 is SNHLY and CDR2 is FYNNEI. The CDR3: CASSWGVTGNQPQHF. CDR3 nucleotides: TGTGCCAGCAGCTGGGGGGTTACTGGCAATCAGCCCCAGCATTTT. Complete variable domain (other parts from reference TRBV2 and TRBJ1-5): EPEVTQTPSHQVTQMGQEVILRCVPISNHLYFYWYRQILGQKVEFLVSFYNNEISEKSEIFDDQFSVERPDGSNFTLKIRSTKLEDSAMYFCASSWGVTGNQPQHFGDGTRLSIL.

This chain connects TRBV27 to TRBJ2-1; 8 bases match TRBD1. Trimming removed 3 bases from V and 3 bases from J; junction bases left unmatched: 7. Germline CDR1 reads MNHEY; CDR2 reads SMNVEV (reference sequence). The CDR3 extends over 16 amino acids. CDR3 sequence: CASSFYSGTGYNEQFF. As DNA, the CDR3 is TGTGCCAGCAGTTTCTACTCCGGGACAGGCTACAATGAGCAGTTCTTC.

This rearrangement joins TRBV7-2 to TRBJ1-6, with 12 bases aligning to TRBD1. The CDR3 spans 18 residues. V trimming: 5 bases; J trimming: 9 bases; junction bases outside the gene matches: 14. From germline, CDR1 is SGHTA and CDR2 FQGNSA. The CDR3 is CASSPRTGTGGLGSPLHF. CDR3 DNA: TGTGCCAGCAGCCCACGAACCGGGACAGGGGGCCTCGGTTCACCCCTCCACTTT.

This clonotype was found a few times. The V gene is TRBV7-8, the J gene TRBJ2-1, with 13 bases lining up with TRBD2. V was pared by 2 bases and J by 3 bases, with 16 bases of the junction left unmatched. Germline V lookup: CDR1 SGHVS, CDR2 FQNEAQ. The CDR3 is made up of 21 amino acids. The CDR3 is CASSLRPPALAGGRIYNEQFF. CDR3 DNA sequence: TGTGCCAGCAGCTTACGGCCACCGGCACTAGCGGGAGGGCGTATCTACAATGAGCAGTTCTTC.

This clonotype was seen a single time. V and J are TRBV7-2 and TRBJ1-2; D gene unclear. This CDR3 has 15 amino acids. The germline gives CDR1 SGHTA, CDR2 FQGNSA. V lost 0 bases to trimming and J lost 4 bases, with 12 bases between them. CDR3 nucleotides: TGTGCCAGCAGCTTAGCCTCGGTATTAGTCTATGGCTACACCTTC. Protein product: CASSLASVLVYGYTF.

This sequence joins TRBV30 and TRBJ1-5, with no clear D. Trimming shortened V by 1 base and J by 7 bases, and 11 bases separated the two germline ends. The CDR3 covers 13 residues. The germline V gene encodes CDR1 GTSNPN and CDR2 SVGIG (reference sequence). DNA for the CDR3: TGTGCCTGGAGTGACACCTTCGTACAGCCCCAGCATTTT. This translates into CAWSDTFVQPQHF.

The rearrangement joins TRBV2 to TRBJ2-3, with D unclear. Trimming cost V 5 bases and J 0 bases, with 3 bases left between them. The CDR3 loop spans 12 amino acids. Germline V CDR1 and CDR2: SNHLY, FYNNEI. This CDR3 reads CASSPSTDTQYF. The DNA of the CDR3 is TGTGCCAGCAGTCCTAGCACAGATACGCAGTATTTT.

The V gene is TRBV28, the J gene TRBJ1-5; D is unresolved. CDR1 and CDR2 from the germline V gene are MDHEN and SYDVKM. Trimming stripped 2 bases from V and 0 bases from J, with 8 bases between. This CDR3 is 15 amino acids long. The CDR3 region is CASSLDTYSNQPQHF. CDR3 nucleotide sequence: TGTGCCAGCAGTTTAGACACCTATAGCAATCAGCCCCAGCATTTT.

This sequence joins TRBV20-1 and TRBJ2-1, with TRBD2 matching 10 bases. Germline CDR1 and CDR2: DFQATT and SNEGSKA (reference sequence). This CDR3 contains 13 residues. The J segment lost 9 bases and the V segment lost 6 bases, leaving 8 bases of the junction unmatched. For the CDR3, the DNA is TGCAGTGCCATAGCTAGCGGGAGAACTGAGCAGTTCTTC. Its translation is CSAIASGRTEQFF.

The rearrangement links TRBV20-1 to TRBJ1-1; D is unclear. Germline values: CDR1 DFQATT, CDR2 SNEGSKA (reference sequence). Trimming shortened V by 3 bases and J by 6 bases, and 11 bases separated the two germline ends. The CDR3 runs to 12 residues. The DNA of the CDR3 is TGCAGTGCTAGCCGTGCAACCCCTGAAGCTTTCTTT. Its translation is CSASRATPEAFF.

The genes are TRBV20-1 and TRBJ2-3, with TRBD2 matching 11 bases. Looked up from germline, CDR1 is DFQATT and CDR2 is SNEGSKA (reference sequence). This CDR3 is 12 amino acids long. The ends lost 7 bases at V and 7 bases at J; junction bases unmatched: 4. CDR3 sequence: CSGVTSGNTQYF. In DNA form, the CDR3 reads TGCAGTGGAGTGACTAGCGGGAATACGCAGTATTTT.

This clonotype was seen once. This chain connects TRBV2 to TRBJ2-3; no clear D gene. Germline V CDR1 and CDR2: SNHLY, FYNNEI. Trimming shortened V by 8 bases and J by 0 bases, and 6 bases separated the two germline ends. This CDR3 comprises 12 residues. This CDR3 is CASDRSTDTQYF. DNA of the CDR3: TGTGCCAGCGACCGTAGCACAGATACGCAGTATTTT.

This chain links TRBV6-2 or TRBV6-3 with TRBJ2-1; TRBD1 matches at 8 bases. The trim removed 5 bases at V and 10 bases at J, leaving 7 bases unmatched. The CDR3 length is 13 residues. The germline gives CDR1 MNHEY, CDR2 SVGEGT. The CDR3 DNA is TGTGCCAGCAGTACCGGACAGGGCAGGGAGCAGTTCTTC. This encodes CASSTGQGREQFF.

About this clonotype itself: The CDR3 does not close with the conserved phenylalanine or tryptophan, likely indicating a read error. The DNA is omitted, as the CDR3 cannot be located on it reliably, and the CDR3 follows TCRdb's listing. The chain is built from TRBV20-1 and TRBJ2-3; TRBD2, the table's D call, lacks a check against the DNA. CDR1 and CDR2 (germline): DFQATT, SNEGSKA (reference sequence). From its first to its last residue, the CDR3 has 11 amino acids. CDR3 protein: CSASRGSPLFY.